These 15 T cell receptor beta chains came from one sample sequenced in a study of cytomegalovirus exposure and HLA in healthy donors. Only in-frame clones appear in the TCRdb table, and some are missing; sequencing was by immunoSEQ multiplex PCR. The table records approximately 260,000 clones, approximately 86% of them present only once. Sample: PBMCs. These receptor sequences come from a young woman in good health and CMV-seropositive.

This clone was picked up one time. The genes are TRBV6-6 and TRBJ2-2, with D possibly TRBD1 on 6 matching bases. Germline V gene data show CDR1 as MNHNY and CDR2 as SVGAGI (reference sequence). This CDR3 comprises 14 residues. Trimming stripped 7 bases from V and 2 bases from J, with 11 bases between. This chain's CDR3 is CASTRTENTGELFF. The CDR3 DNA reads as TGTGCCAGCACGAGGACAGAAAACACCGGGGAGCTGTTTTTT.

The genes are TRBV27 and TRBJ1-1, with D maybe TRBD1 (6 bases). This CDR3 spans 15 amino acids. Trimming removed 6 bases at V and 4 bases at J, with 18 bases between. Germline V gives CDR1 MNHEY, CDR2 SMNVEV (reference sequence). CDR3 coding DNA: TGTGCCAGCAGGCCTCGGGGGGGGGCAGGCACTGAAGCTTTCTTT. Protein product: CASRPRGGAGTEAFF.

Points on this clone: This likely reflects a read error, since a far larger clone is one base away. Other DNA sequences in the sample encode the same CDR3. The rearrangement uses TRBV18 and TRBJ1-5; no firm D call. Looked up from germline, CDR1 is KGHSH and CDR2 is LQKENI. The germline V and J ends were trimmed by 2 bases and 5 bases, with 7 bases remaining between them. This CDR3 has 13 residues. CDR3 sequence: CASSPNRDQPQHF. CDR3 nucleotides: TGTGCCAGCTCACCAAATAGAGATCAGCCCCAGCATTTT.

This chain connects TRBV18 to TRBJ1-1; D is possibly TRBD1 (5 bases). Germline assignment: CDR1 KGHSH and CDR2 LQKENI. Between the trimmed V and J ends, which lost 6 bases and 3 bases, there was a span of 14 bases. CDR3 length: 14 amino acids. The CDR3 DNA reads as TGTGCCAGCTCTCCAACTCGGGGGGACACTGAAGCTTTCTTT. Its translation is CASSPTRGDTEAFF.

The chain joins TRBV6-7 to TRBJ2-7; tentative D call: TRBD2 (6 bases). TRBV6-7 is labeled an ORF, and its function is uncertain. V lost 10 bases to trimming and J lost 5 bases, with 12 bases between them. The CDR3 covers 11 residues. CDR3 coding DNA: TGTGCCACGGGGGAGTGTAACGAGCAGTACTTC. This sequence encodes CATGECNEQYF.

The sample holds one count of this clone. The gene calls are TRBV19 and TRBJ1-3; D unclear. The CDR3 loop spans 15 amino acids. The V gene lost 1 base and the J gene lost 0 bases, with 7 bases spanning the gap. The germline CDR1 and CDR2 sequences are LNHDA and SQIVND (reference sequence). For the CDR3, the DNA is TGTGCCAGTAGTATAGGGCGGAGCTCTGGAAACACCATATATTTT. Translating it yields CASSIGRSSGNTIYF.

J is TRBJ2-5 and V is TRBV5-1; tentatively, D is TRBD1 (6 bases). V lost 4 bases and J 5 bases, leaving 12 bases between the germline ends. From germline, CDR1 is SGHRS and CDR2 YFSETQ. The CDR3 loop spans 13 amino acids. CDR3 coding DNA: TGCGCCAGCAGCCTAGGACAGTATGAGACCCAGTACTTC. It is translated as CASSLGQYETQYF.

The rearrangement links TRBV11-3 to TRBJ2-2; no clear D gene. This CDR3 has 15 residues. Trimming shortened V by 5 bases and J by 6 bases, and 16 bases separated the two germline ends. Germline CDR1 is SGHNT and CDR2 is YENEEA. DNA of the CDR3: TGTGCCAGCAGCCCCGTACCCGTAGCCTCCGGGGAGCTGTTTTTT. Translating it yields CASSPVPVASGELFF.

J is TRBJ2-2 and V is TRBV19, with D possibly matching TRBD2 (5 bases). Trimming took 6 bases from V and 2 from J, leaving 13 bases between them. Germline V gene sequence: CDR1 LNHDA, CDR2 SQIVND (reference sequence). CDR3 length: 15 amino acids. In DNA form, the CDR3 reads TGTGCCAGTAGACCCACAACTAGTAACACCGGGGAGCTGTTTTTT. Residues: CASRPTTSNTGELFF.

The genes are TRBV30 and TRBJ2-5; 12 nucleotides agree with TRBD2. The ends lost 5 bases at V and 4 bases at J; junction bases unmatched: 2. The germline gives CDR1 GTSNPN, CDR2 SVGIG (reference sequence). CDR3 length: 13 amino acids. CDR3 protein: CAWETSGRETQYF. The DNA for the CDR3 is TGTGCCTGGGAGACTAGCGGGAGAGAGACCCAGTACTTC. Complete variable domain (other parts from reference TRBV30 and TRBJ2-5): SQTIHQWPATLVQPVGSPLSLECTVEGTSNPNLYWYRQAAGRGLQLLFYSVGIGQISSEVPQNLSASRPQDRQFILSSKKLLLSDSGFYLCAWETSGRETQYFGPGTRLLVL.

The chain couples TRBV27 to TRBJ1-1; D unresolved. CDR1 is MNHEY, CDR2 SMNVEV, per germline (reference sequence). This CDR3 spans 14 amino acids. Trimming removed 3 bases from V and 1 base from J, with 9 bases in between. CDR3 protein: CASSFHTGNTEAFF. DNA of the CDR3: TGTGCCAGCAGTTTTCATACGGGGAACACTGAAGCTTTCTTT.

The gene calls are TRBV19 and TRBJ2-2; D remains unclear. Looked up from germline, CDR1 is LNHDA and CDR2 is SQIVND (reference sequence). The CDR3 contains 14 residues. With 3 bases removed from V and 5 bases from J, the gap between germline ends came to 10 bases. CDR3 nucleotide sequence: TGTGCCAGTAGTATTCTCCTAGGTACCGGGGAGCTGTTTTTT. Translation: CASSILLGTGELFF. The full variable domain, its missing parts supplied by reference TRBV19 and TRBJ2-2, is DGGITQSPKYLFRKEGQNVTLSCEQNLNHDAMYWYRQDPGQGLRLIYYSQIVNDFQKGDIAEGYSVSREKKESFPLTVTSAQKNPTAFYLCASSILLGTGELFFGEGSRLTVL.

The chain links TRBV7-9 to TRBJ2-6; unclear D gene. V lost 2 bases and J lost 0, with 5 bases in between. In germline, CDR1 is SEHNR, CDR2 FQNEAQ (reference sequence). The CDR3 spans 15 residues. CDR3: CASSLLYSGANVLTF. DNA of the CDR3: TGTGCCAGCAGCTTACTCTACTCTGGGGCCAACGTCCTGACTTTC.

This clone appeared once. The rearrangement uses TRBV9 and TRBJ1-1, with D unresolved. The germline gives CDR1 SGDLS, CDR2 YYNGEE. Trimming stripped 0 bases from V and 4 bases from J, with 10 bases between. The CDR3 extends over 14 amino acids. The CDR3 DNA reads as TGTGCCAGCAGCGTAGTGGGAGGGCCCACTGAAGCTTTCTTT. Translated, it gives CASSVVGGPTEAFF.

This clone was recorded only once. This chain connects TRBV5-4 to TRBJ2-7, with a weak D call TRBD2 (5 bases). Germline V gene sequence: CDR1 SGHNT, CDR2 YYREEE (reference sequence). CDR3 length: 16 amino acids. Trimming removed 4 bases from V and 1 base from J, with 18 bases in between. CDR3 coding DNA: TGTGCCAGCAGCACCTCCTTGAGGGATGGGTCCTACGAGCAGTACTTC. This encodes CASSTSLRDGSYEQYF.